The clone carrying this T cell receptor beta chain was counted at least ten times. Its antigen is still unknown. 5'-RACE, quantitative and with molecular barcodes, yielded the TCR beta libraries. A single record per CDR3 protein comes from TCRdb applying MiXCR to the 5' RACE reads. This table holds 210,000 or so distinct CDR3 sequences, about a quarter found once. These data are taken from a study of CD8 T cells in ankylosing spondylitis. Study-level results: Researchers report that disease-linked clones proved CD8+ and relatively rare in peripheral blood. According to the report, clones linked to the disease were significantly enriched in matched synovial fluid samples taken from ankylosing spondylitis patients.

Germline CDR1 and CDR2: KGHSH and LQKENI. This CDR3 has 13 amino acids. Trimming pared 4 bases from V and 4 bases from J, leaving 5 bases between. The chain links TRBV18 to TRBJ2-6; TRBD2 might be the D (5 bases). The source is a male donor with ankylosing spondylitis or in good health (not recorded which). The sequenced sample was blood, either unsorted or a sorted T cell fraction (not recorded which). The DNA of the CDR3 is TGTGCCAGCTCACGGGAGGGGGCCAACGTCCTGACTTTC. Protein sequence: CASSREGANVLTF.